The present T cell receptor (beta chain) was sequenced within a study of response to subunit inactivated influenza vaccine. Study observations and caveats: Authors proposed each seasonal influenza vaccination draws in few new T cells.

The CDR3 is made up of 15 amino acids. Per germline, CDR1 KGHDR and CDR2 SFDVKD. The V end lost 5 bases, the J end lost 6 bases, and 16 bases lay between the germline ends. Worth noting for this clonotype: Its specificity is not known.

TCRdb re-called the RT-PCR reads with MiXCR, one entry per CDR3 protein. The table has 500,000 to 600,000 distinct CDR3 sequences, around 11% seen once. This clonotype originated in a man aged 50 to 59 who received an inactivated influenza vaccine. The chain couples TRBV24-1 to TRBJ2-1; D could derive from TRBD1 or TRBD2 (5 bases each). The specimen was PBMCs from blood, collected on the day of vaccination. CDR3 loop: CATSVGTSRPNEQFF. The DNA of the CDR3 is TGTGCCACCAGTGTAGGGACCTCAAGGCCCAATGAGCAGTTCTTC.